The 6 T cell receptor beta chains in this list originate from one sample, sequenced in a study of T-cell memory formation after mild COVID-19. Via MiXCR, TCRdb re-called the 5' RACE reads, giving one row per CDR3 protein. This sample has almost 550,000 distinct CDR3 sequences, with around 21% found just once. Sequencing was carried out using PBMCs or a T cell subset sorted from them (not recorded which). Receptors originate from an adult woman who had mild COVID-19 (a few samples of this study predate the infection). Cell type and time point are not known.

The gene calls are TRBV9 and TRBJ2-2; D may be TRBD1 or TRBD2 (5 bases each). Trimming removed 0 bases at V and 7 bases at J, with 13 bases between. CDR1 SGDLS and CDR2 YYNGEE come from the germline V gene. The length of the CDR3 is 15 residues. Here the CDR3 reads CASSVVGGEGGELFF. As DNA, the CDR3 is TGTGCCAGCAGCGTAGTTGGGGGAGAGGGCGGGGAGCTGTTTTTT.

This clonotype was recorded a few times. The V and J genes are TRBV12-3 or TRBV12-4 and TRBJ2-2; TRBD1 matches 8 bases. The ends lost 6 bases at V and 5 bases at J; junction bases unmatched: 8. The CDR3 extends over 15 amino acids. The CDR3 DNA reads TGTGCCAGCAGCCTTCCGGGACAGGCAACCGGGGAGCTGTTTTTT. Amino acid sequence: CASSLPGQATGELFF.

In its sample, this clonotype was seen a few times. This chain joins TRBV5-1 and TRBJ1-1, with 8 bases that match TRBD1. The CDR3 is 14 amino acids. V lost 4 bases to trimming and J lost 4 bases; unmatched junction nucleotides: 6. In germline, CDR1 is SGHRS, CDR2 YFSETQ. The CDR3 sequence: CASSQRTGSTEAFF. The CDR3 DNA reads as TGCGCCAGCAGCCAACGGACAGGGAGCACTGAAGCTTTCTTT.

The chain uses TRBV12-3 or TRBV12-4 and TRBJ1-5; D gene ambiguous. The V and J ends lost 1 base and 2 bases respectively, with 9 bases between them. The CDR3 loop spans 15 amino acids. The CDR3 nucleotides read TGTGCCAGCAGTTTAGGGCTTTCAGGCAATCAGCCCCAGCATTTT. Translated: CASSLGLSGNQPQHF.

Only a few counts were recorded for this clonotype. The CDR3 loop is CASSLGPMVGDEQFF. CDR3 sequence (DNA): TGTGCCAGCAGCTTAGGCCCCATGGTGGGAGATGAGCAGTTCTTC. This rearrangement joins TRBV11-2 to TRBJ2-1; weak D call: TRBD2 (5 bases). V was cut by 1 base and J by 8 bases, with 15 bases left in between. Per germline, CDR1 SGHAT and CDR2 FQNNGV. This CDR3 spans 15 amino acids.

This clonotype was recorded at least ten times. This chain links TRBV5-1 with TRBJ2-1; D assignment may be TRBD1 or TRBD2 (5 bases each). The CDR3 is made up of 12 amino acids. Looked up from germline, CDR1 is SGHRS and CDR2 is YFSETQ. The V end was cut by 4 bases, the J end by 9 bases, with 11 bases between. In DNA, the CDR3 is TGCGCCAGCAGCCTAGGGGCGGGTGAGCAGTTCTTC. Translated, it gives CASSLGAGEQFF.